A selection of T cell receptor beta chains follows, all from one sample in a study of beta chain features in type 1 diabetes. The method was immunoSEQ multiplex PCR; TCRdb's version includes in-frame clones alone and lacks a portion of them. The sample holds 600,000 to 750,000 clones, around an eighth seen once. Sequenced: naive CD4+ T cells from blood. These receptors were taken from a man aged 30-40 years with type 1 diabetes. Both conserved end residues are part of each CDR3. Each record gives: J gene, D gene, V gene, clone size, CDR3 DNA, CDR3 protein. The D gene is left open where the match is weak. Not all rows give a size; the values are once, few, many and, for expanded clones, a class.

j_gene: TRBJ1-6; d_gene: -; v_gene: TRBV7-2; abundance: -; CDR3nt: TGTGCCAGCAGCCCCGCGTCTCCGGGAGGGACACCCCTCCACTTT; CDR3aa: CASSPASPGGTPLHF
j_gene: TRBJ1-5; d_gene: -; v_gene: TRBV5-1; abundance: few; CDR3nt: TGCGCCAGCAGCTTAAGGGTAGGTCAGCCCCAGCATTTT; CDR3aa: CASSLRVGQPQHF
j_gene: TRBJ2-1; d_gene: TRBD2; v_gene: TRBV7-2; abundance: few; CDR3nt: TGTGCCAGCAGCCAAAGACTAGCGGGCTACAATGAGCAGTTCTTC; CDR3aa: CASSQRLAGYNEQFF
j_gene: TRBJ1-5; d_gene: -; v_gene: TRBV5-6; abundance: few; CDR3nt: TGTGCCAGCAGCTTGCAACAGCCAGGGAATCAGCCCCAGCATTTT; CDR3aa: CASSLQQPGNQPQHF
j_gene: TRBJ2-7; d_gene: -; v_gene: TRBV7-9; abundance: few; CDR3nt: TGTGCCAGCAGCTCCGACCGATCCTACGAGCAGTACTTC; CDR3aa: CASSSDRSYEQYF
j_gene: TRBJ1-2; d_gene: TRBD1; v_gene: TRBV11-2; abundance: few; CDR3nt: TGTGCCAGCAGCCCCCCGACAGGGGACTTCTACACCTTC; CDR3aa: CASSPPTGDFYTF
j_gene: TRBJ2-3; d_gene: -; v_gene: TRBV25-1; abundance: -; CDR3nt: TGTGCCAGCAGTGGCTGGCTAGGGTGGGGCACAGATACGCAGTATTTT; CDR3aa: CASSGWLGWGTDTQYF
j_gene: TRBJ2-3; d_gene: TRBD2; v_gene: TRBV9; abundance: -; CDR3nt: TGTGCCAGCAGCCCTAGGAGCGGGGGGGCAGATACGCAGTATTTT; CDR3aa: CASSPRSGGADTQYF
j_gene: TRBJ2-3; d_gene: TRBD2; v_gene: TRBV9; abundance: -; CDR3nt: TGTGCCAGCAGCGTAGCCCCAGGACTAGCGGGCAGCCAAGATACGCAGTATTTT; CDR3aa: CASSVAPGLAGSQDTQYF
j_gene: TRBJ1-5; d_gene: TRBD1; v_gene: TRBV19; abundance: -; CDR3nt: TGTGCCAGTACTCAGACAGGGGGCAATCAGCCCCAGCATTTT; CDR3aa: CASTQTGGNQPQHF
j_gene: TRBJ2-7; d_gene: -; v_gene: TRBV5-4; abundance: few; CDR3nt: TGTGCCAGCAGGCCGGGACCGGGATACGAGCAGTACTTC; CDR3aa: CASRPGPGYEQYF
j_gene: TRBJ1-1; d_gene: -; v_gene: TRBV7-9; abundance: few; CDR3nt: TGTGCCAGCAGCTTAGACCCGATCACTGAAGCTTTCTTT; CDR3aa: CASSLDPITEAFF
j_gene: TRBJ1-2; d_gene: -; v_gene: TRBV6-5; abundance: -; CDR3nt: TGTGCCAGCAGTTACTCGACGACAGTCAACTATGGCTACACCTTC; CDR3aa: CASSYSTTVNYGYTF
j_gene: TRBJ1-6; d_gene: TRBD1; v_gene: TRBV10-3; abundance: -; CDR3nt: TGTGCCATCAGTCCCGGGACAGGGGCCAATTCACCCCTCCACTTT; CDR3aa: CAISPGTGANSPLHF
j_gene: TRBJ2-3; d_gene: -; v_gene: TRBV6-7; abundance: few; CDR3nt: TGTGCCTTATCGGAGTCGCGGAGTACTAGCACAGATACGCAGTATTTT; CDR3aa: CALSESRSTSTDTQYF
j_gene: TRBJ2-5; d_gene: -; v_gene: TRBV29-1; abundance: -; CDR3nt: TGCAGCGTTGAACCACTAGGGGAGACCCAGTACTTC; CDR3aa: CSVEPLGETQYF
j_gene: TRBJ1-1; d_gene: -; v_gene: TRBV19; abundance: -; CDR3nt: TGTGCCAGTAGTACCTCGGGCTCCCGGGGAGGAGCTTTCTTT; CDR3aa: CASSTSGSRGGAFF
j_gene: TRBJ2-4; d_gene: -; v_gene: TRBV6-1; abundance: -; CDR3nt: TGTGCCAGCAGTGAAGGAGGAGGGGATGGAAACATTCAGTACTTC; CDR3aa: CASSEGGGDGNIQYF
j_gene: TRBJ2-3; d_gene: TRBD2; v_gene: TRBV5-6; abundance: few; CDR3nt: TGTGCCAGCAGCCGGGGACTAGCGGGGATTAGCACAGATACGCAGTATTTT; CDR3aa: CASSRGLAGISTDTQYF
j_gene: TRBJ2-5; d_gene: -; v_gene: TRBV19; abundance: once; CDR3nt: TGTGCCAGTAGTATACTTGGGGTTGGAGAGACCCAGTACTTC; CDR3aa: CASSILGVGETQYF
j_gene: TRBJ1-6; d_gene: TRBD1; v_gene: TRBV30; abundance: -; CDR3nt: TGTGCCCGCAATGGACAGGGAAGCAATTCACCCCTCCACTTT; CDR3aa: CARNGQGSNSPLHF
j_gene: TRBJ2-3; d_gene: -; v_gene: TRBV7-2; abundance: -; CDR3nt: TGTGCCAGCAGCTTAGAGGGCGGTAGGGGAGATACGCAGTATTTT; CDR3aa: CASSLEGGRGDTQYF
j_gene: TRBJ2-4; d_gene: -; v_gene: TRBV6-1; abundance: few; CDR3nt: TGTGCCAGCAGTCCGAAGTGGGGAAACATTCAGTACTTC; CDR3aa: CASSPKWGNIQYF
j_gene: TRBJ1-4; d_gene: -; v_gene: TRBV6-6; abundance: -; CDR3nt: TGTGCCAGCAGCAACCCAGCAACTAATGAAAAACTGTTTTTT; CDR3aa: CASSNPATNEKLFF
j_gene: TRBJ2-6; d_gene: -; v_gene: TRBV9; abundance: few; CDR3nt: TGTGCCAGCAGCGTCTCCGCACGGGGTTCTGGGGCCAACGTCCTGACTTTC; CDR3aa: CASSVSARGSGANVLTF
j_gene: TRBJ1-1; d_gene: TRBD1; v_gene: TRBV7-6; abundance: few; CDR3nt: TGTGCCAGCAGCCCCAGGACAGGGGACGCTGAAGCTTTCTTT; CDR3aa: CASSPRTGDAEAFF
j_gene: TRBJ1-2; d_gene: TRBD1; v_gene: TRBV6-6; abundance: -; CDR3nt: TGTGCCAGCAGTTATAGTCAGGGGGCAGAGGGCTACACCTTC; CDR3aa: CASSYSQGAEGYTF
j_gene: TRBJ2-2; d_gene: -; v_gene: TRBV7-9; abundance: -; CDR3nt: TGTGCCCTCGGCGGCGGCACCGGGGAGCTGTTTTTT; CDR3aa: CALGGGTGELFF
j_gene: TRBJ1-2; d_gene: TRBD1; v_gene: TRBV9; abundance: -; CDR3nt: TGTGCCAGCAGCCCCGGGGGGGACAGAAATAACTATGGCTACACCTTC; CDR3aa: CASSPGGDRNNYGYTF
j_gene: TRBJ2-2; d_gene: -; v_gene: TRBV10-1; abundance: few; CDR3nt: TGCGCCAGCTCAAAGGAAACCGGGGAGCTGTTTTTT; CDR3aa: CASSKETGELFF
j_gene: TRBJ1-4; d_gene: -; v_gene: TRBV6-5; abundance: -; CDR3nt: TGTGCCAGCAGCTGGGGGACGCGGGAAAAACTGTTTTTT; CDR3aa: CASSWGTREKLFF
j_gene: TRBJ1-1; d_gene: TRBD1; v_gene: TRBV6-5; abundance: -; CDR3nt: TGTGCCAGCTCGGGACAGCAGAACACTGAAGCTTTCTTT; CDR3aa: CASSGQQNTEAFF
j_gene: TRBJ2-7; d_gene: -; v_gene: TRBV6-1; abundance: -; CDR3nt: TGTGCCAGCGAAGGCAGCTCCTACGAGCAGTACTTC; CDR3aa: CASEGSSYEQYF
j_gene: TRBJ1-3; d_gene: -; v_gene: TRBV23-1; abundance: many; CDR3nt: TGCGCCCAGGGTCCTGGAAACACCATATATTTT; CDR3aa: CAQGPGNTIYF
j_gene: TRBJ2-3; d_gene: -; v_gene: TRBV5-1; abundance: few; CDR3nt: TGCGCCAGCAGCTTGGAGACCGATACGCAGTATTTT; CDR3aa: CASSLETDTQYF
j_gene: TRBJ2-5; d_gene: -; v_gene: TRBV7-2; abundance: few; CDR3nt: TGTGCCAGCAGCTTAGCGTTCCGGGTCCCCGAAGAAGAGACCCAGTACTTC; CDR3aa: CASSLAFRVPEEETQYF
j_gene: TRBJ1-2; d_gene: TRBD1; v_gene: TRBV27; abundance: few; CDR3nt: TGTGCCAGCAGCGGGGACAGGGGGCAGGATGGCTACACCTTC; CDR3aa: CASSGDRGQDGYTF
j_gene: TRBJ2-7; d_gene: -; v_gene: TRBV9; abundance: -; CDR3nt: TGTGCCAGCAGCTCGGTACAGGGAGCCACGACCTACGAGCAGTACTTC; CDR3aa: CASSSVQGATTYEQYF
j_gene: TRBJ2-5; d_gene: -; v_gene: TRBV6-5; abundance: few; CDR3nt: TGTGCCAGCAGTTCCCTGGACCTCCGAGAGACCCAGTACTTC; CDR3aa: CASSSLDLRETQYF
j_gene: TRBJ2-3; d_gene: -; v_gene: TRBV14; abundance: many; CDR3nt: TGTGCCAGCAGCGCCTTGGGGGATACGCAGTATTTT; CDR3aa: CASSALGDTQYF
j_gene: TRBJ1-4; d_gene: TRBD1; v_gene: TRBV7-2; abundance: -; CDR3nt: TGTGCCAGCAGGCCGGGACAGGGAAACGAAAAACTGTTTTTT; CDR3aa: CASRPGQGNEKLFF
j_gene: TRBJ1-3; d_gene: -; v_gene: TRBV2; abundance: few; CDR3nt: TGTGCCAGCAGTGCGGAGAGAAGCGGCGGAAACACCATATATTTT; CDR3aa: CASSAERSGGNTIYF
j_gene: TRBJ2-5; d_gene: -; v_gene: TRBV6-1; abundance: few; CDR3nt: TGTGCCAGCAGTCCCCTCGGGGGACACGAGACCCAGTACTTC; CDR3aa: CASSPLGGHETQYF
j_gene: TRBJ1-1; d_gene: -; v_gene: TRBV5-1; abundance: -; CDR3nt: TGCGCCAGCAGCTTGGAAGCCTCCGGGAGTGAAGCTTTCTTT; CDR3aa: CASSLEASGSEAFF
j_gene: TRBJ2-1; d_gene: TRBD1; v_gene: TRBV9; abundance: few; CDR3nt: TGTGCCAGCAGCCAAGGGACAGGGAAGGATGGAGGTGAGCAGTTCTTC; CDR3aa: CASSQGTGKDGGEQFF
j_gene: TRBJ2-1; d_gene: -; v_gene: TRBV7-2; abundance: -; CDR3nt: TGTGCCAGCAGCTTAGCCCGCATGAAGGGCTATGAGCAGTTCTTC; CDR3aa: CASSLARMKGYEQFF
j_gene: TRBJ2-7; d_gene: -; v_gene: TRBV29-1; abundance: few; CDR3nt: TGCAGCGTTGAGACAGGTCAGTCCTACGAGCAGTACTTC; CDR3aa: CSVETGQSYEQYF
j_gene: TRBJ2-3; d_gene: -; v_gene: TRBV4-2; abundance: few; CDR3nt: TGTGCCAGCAGCCGGGCGGGGGCAAGCACAGATACGCAGTATTTT; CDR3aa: CASSRAGASTDTQYF
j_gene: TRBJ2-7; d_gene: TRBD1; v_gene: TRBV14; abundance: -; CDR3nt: TGTGCCAGCAGCCGATGGGACAGGGGAGGGGACGAGCAGTACTTC; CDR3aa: CASSRWDRGGDEQYF
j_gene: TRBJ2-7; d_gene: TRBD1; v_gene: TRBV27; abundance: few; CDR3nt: TGTGCCAGCAGTCCCGGACAGGGCAGCTCCTACGAGCAGTACTTC; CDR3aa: CASSPGQGSSYEQYF
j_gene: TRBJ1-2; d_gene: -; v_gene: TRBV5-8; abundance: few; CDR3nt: TGTGCCAGCAGCTTGCGGGCGACAGGACGATCGGGCTACACCTTC; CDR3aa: CASSLRATGRSGYTF
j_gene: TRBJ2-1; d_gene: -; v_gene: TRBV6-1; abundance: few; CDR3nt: TGTGCCAATCCACAGGGTTTTACCAATGAGCAGTTCTTC; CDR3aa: CANPQGFTNEQFF
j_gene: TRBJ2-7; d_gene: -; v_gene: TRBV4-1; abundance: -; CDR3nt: TGCGCCAGCAGCCAAGCGGCAGGGAAGGACTCCTACGAGCAGTACTTC; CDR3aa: CASSQAAGKDSYEQYF
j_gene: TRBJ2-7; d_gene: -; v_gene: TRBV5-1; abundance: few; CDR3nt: TGCGCCAGCAGCCCGGAAACTCGACAGGACTACGAGCAGTACTTC; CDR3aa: CASSPETRQDYEQYF